One T cell receptor beta chain is described in this entry. It lacks a known antigen. No much larger clone exists at a distance of one base, and base qualities are not known. Libraries were built with the immunoSEQ multiplex PCR assay. A mixture of 60 forward primers for TCR Vbeta segments and 13 reverse primers for TCR Jbeta segments was used in the multiplex PCR. Amplification of the CDR3 region of rearranged TCR beta genes was performed with a multiplex PCR assay on genomic DNA. The amplified TCR beta libraries were sequenced on the Illumina HiSeq System as 87-base-pair reads. The authors processed their data as follows. A later analysis counted about 80 million unique TCR beta chains across the 666 repertoires, and roughly 9.9 million of these chains were shared by at least two donors. To remove PCR and sequencing errors, raw reads were error-corrected and collapsed into unique sequences using a nearest-neighbor algorithm that merged closely related sequences. To assign V, D and J gene segments, CDR3 sequences were aligned to IMGT reference sequences. For a sequence to be retained, a match of at least six nucleotides was required to both a V gene segment and a J gene segment. Rearrangements were classified as productive when the CDR3 lacked stop codons and remained in frame with V and J, and all other rearrangements were classified as non-productive. CDR3 was defined by IMGT convention, running from the second conserved V-encoded cysteine to the conserved J-encoded phenylalanine. In an earlier analysis of 587 of the donors, sequences lacking an unambiguous match to a single V gene segment were excluded. An earlier analysis of under 750 of the donors called V segments functional above 56.7% productive rearrangements and segregating when the between-donor standard deviation exceeded 5%. A statistical classification framework was built to diagnose cytomegalovirus status from the catalog of TCR beta chain sequences. V and J gene assignment, in a later analysis, came from comparing TCR nucleotide sequences with IMGT/GENE-DB human TR gene sequences. In a later analysis, CDR3 sequences and most-parsimonious VDJ recombination scenarios were assigned using the TCRdist pipeline. In a later analysis, every TCR beta chain was defined by the combination of its CDR3 amino acid sequence and its V-gene family, and reads without a unique V-gene family were dropped. In a later analysis, 450 to 600 highly shared, low-generation-probability nucleotide sequences were removed to address suspected cross-contamination and a sequencing artifact. For each public chain, a later analysis derived a clonal expansion index from normalized ranks of inferred template counts within each repertoire. Generation probabilities in a later analysis came from a VDJ recombination model fitted to out-of-frame rearrangements, and those results were checked against IGoR. Hypergeometric tests were used in a later analysis to score TCR-TCR, TCR-HLA and TCR-CMV co-occurrence, with a repertoire-size bias correction applied to the TCR pairs. False discovery rates were estimated in a later analysis by permuting HLA or CMV assignments 20 times. In a later analysis, co-occurring TCRs were grouped using DBSCAN, with TCRdist sequence similarity added in when clustering inside HLA-allele-positive subsets. Co-occurrence clustering excluded repertoires with fewer than 30,000 or more than 120,000 public chains, plus five with anomalous nucleotide sharing. TCRdb provides this immuneACCESS table in a form limited to in-frame rearrangements. Some clones are lacking; in checked studies, under half of them reflect an unresolved V gene, and why the rest are absent is not known. From that table come the V and J calls and clone size; the DNA was used to work out D and trimming. A total of 65,000 to 85,000 clones appear in this sample, approximately 67% of them only once. The ten biggest clones cover 2% to 2.5% of the sample.

In total, over 600 healthy bone marrow donors made up the cohort. At the time of sampling, all cohort members were nominally healthy, though unrecorded immune exposures were likely present. The donor tested CMV seronegative and was one of the 352 seronegative cohort members. A peripheral blood sample was provided by each donor, and peripheral blood mononuclear cells were used for TCR beta sequencing. Genomic DNA extraction from the blood cell samples was performed with the Qiagen DNeasy Blood Extraction Kit. Looking up the germline V gene yields CDR1 MDHEN and CDR2 SYDVKM. The germline V and J ends show losses of 6 bases and 8 bases respectively, and no gene match explains 7 bases of the junction. The CDR3 starts with the cysteine, ends with the phenylalanine, and has 13 residues. The only DNA kept is the CDR3, 39 bases in frame from the first base. The data originate from a study of cytomegalovirus exposure and HLA in healthy donors (dated by TCRdb to the late 2010s). Notes on the research overall: An earlier analysis of roughly 500 of the donors reported roughly 300 Gb of sequence data and 90 million to 120 million unique TCR beta sequences obtained from about 179 million T cells. The number of typed donors differed by locus: 629-630 for A, B, C, DRB1 and DQB1; some 540 for DQA1; roughly 600 for DPA1; and roughly 490 for DPB1. HLA typing included class I and class II loci at four-digit resolution. Using immunosequencing, the study profiled T cell repertoires from 500 to 800 subjects and related those repertoires to cytomegalovirus serostatus. Of the roughly 430 genotyped donors, 81% fell in the genetic ancestry cluster associated with self-reported Caucasian donors. Donor age, sex, ethnicity and CMV serostatus were compiled together with the repertoire data. The aim of the study was to test whether cataloging public T cell receptors could identify signatures of past pathogen exposure. Among almost 400 genotyped donors of the cohort, an average of approximately 250,000 unique TCR beta nucleotide sequences were sequenced per donor, 15% to 20% of them non-productive. The later analysis used no new phenotypic data to find candidate immune exposures, relying instead on TCR beta sequences and their occurrence across donors. Genome-wide SNP genotypes for about 55% of the roughly 670 donors were used in a later genetic analysis, which treated that subset as a discovery cohort. The study combined high-throughput TCR immunosequencing, statistical association of individual TCRs with disease status, and machine learning to predict cytomegalovirus infection status. Along with the approximately 600-subject first cohort, a separate validation cohort of over a hundred different subjects was used. A later analysis re-examined previously published TCR beta repertoires from more than 600 donors and added high-resolution HLA genotyping to investigate patterns of TCR occurrence. Approximately 330 gigabases of sequencing data and 91 million or so unique TCR sequences made up an early release that covered 500 to 700 HLA-typed donors. Every repertoire in the discovery cohort had been generated on one and the same sequencing platform. In an earlier analysis of 587 of the donors, high-throughput TCR beta sequencing was used to judge whether each TCR beta V gene segment behaved as functional or pseudogenic. A handful of DR-DQ haplotypes were treated as single units for association and clustering because of strong linkage in the cohort. Study-wide findings and limitations: Roughly uniform sequencing depth across donors was assumed in presence/absence analyses, although this assumption may not hold. In this cohort, only TCR beta chains were sequenced, and detectable features were limited by the absence of alpha or paired-chain data. A cluster of highly shared sequence variants was judged likely to represent a technical artifact of the sequencing pipeline. Seventeen rarely observed V segments, including chromosome 9 orphons, were excluded from the earlier analysis of some 590 of the donors because counts were too low. A later analysis found that HLA-associated TCR beta chains were more clonally expanded and had lower generation probabilities than equally common non-associated chains. A few of the identified cytomegalovirus-associated TCR beta chains were confirmed in vitro to be specific for cytomegalovirus antigens. A later analysis found that TCR association rates varied across HLA loci, with DRB1 alleles showing the most associated TCRs and HLA-C alleles the fewest. A later analysis associated about 18,000 TCR beta sequences with specific HLA alleles at a false discovery rate of 0.05. According to a later genetic analysis, donors in an Asian-associated ancestry cluster had fewer N-insertions in productive TCRs than the approximately 700-donor mean. Most TCR sequences were observed very rarely across donors, whereas some public TCRs were present in many individuals. In a later genetic analysis, a missense DCLRE1C variant was associated with V-gene and J-gene trimming of TCR beta chains, and the association was replicated in an independent cohort. In a later analysis, most CMV-associated TCR beta chains were found to appear HLA-restricted, with HLA associations seemingly driven largely by CMV exposure. Strong co-occurrence of HLA alleles, especially DR and DQ, made assigning TCR associations to individual alleles difficult. A further reported finding was that TCR beta sequences accurately predicted the HLA-A and HLA-B alleles for most subjects in the first cohort. Because HLA typing was unavailable for some donors at each locus, only the typed subset was used in association tests. Some IMGT-functional V segments, including TRBV6-2 and TRBV6-3, could not be distinguished by the 87-base-pair reads and were therefore excluded. Immune exposure information for the cohort was limited to CMV serostatus. In a later analysis, several top co-occurrence clusters were reported to appear linked to parvovirus B19, influenza, CMV and Epstein-Barr virus. Cytomegalovirus status was reported to be diagnosed by the classifier with high specificity and sensitivity in both the original and validation cohorts. An earlier analysis of several hundred of the donors showed that most TCR beta V segments appeared in productive rearrangements either about 87% or about 30% of the time, which broadly matched IMGT annotations. The authors suggested that the approach could potentially be extended to other disease states and immunological phenotypes. In the study, around 150 TCR beta chains were listed as associated with cytomegalovirus. Linkage disequilibrium might explain the correlated functional status among segregating V segments, but an unknown experimental factor could not be excluded.

Sequenced material: PBMCs. This TCR came from a woman aged 25 to 45 in good health and CMV-seronegative. Here the chain combines TRBV28 and TRBJ1-2, and TRBD1 aligns with 9 junction nucleotides. This receptor carries the CDR3 CASRKDRGGGYTF. In nucleotide form, the sequence is TGTGCCAGCAGAAAAGACAGGGGGGGAGGCTACACCTTC.